A single sample is the source of the 8 T cell receptor beta chains below, sequenced in a study of shared clonotypes between healthy human individuals. Method: immunoSEQ multiplex PCR; TCRdb's copy keeps in-frame clones and lacks some. The table shows around 990,000 clones, with 70% to 85% occurring only once. Sequencing was performed on memory CD4+ T cells from PBMCs. Subset: CD45RA-negative fraction. These receptors originate from a man between 18 and 35 years old in good health. Some clones in this sample may be carry-over from other donors' samples.

The chain links TRBV5-1 to TRBJ2-1; the D gene is possibly TRBD2 (5 bases). The CDR3 totals 16 residues. Germline CDR1 and CDR2: SGHRS and YFSETQ. The germline V and J ends were trimmed by 5 bases and 1 base, with 16 bases remaining between them. CDR3 in amino acids: CASSDGIAGSYNEQFF. CDR3 nucleotide sequence: TGCGCCAGCAGTGACGGGATTGCAGGATCCTACAATGAGCAGTTCTTC.

In this sample, this clone turned up once. This chain connects TRBV19 to TRBJ2-4; no clear D. CDR1 LNHDA and CDR2 SQIVND come from the germline V gene (reference sequence). The CDR3 spans 15 residues. Trimming pared 5 bases from V and 9 bases from J, leaving 20 bases between. The CDR3 nucleotides are TGTGCCAGTAGTCCCCGAATGGAACGGGTGAGCATTCAGTACTTC. It codes for CASSPRMERVSIQYF.

The rearrangement joins TRBV5-4 to TRBJ2-7; TRBD1 is a possible D gene (6 bases). CDR3 size: 15 residues. Deletions cut 0 bases from V and 1 base from J, with 11 bases between. Germline CDR1 is SGHNT and CDR2 is YYREEE (reference sequence). The CDR3 is CASSLAWGPSYEQYF. CDR3 coding DNA: TGTGCCAGCAGCTTGGCCTGGGGGCCTTCCTACGAGCAGTACTTC.

This chain joins TRBV11-2 and TRBJ2-3; D remains ambiguous. The CDR3 has 14 amino acids. The V end was cut by 3 bases, the J end by 1 base, with 8 bases between. Germline assignment: CDR1 SGHAT and CDR2 FQNNGV. The CDR3 nucleotides read TGTGCCAGCAGCTTTACGGCTGGCACAGATACGCAGTATTTT. Amino acid sequence: CASSFTAGTDTQYF.

The rearrangement uses TRBV29-1 and TRBJ1-1; D unclear. Germline loops: CDR1 SQVTM, CDR2 ANQGSEA. The CDR3 sequence is 14 residues long. Trimming stripped 1 base from V and 1 base from J, with 10 bases between. The DNA of the CDR3 is TGCAGCGTTGAAGGGGAGTTGCCGAACACTGAAGCTTTCTTT. It translates to CSVEGELPNTEAFF.

The chain employs TRBV4-1 and TRBJ2-7; 10 bases fit TRBD2. The CDR3 is made up of 16 amino acids. V lost 1 base and J lost 2; bases outside the gene matches: 5. Germline CDR1 reads MGHRA; CDR2 reads YSYEKL. The DNA of the CDR3 is TGCGCCAGCAGCCAAGGGCCACTAGCGGGGACCTACGAGCAGTACTTC. Protein: CASSQGPLAGTYEQYF.

This clone was counted many times. The chain carries TRBV19 and TRBJ1-5, with D possibly TRBD1 on 6 matching bases. This CDR3 has 13 residues. Deletions cut 5 bases from V and 5 bases from J, with 10 bases between. Germline CDR1 reads LNHDA; CDR2 reads SQIVND (reference sequence). CDR3 coding DNA: TGTGCCAGTAGTTTCAGGGGCGATCAGCCCCAGCATTTT. It encodes CASSFRGDQPQHF.

The chain combines TRBV27 with TRBJ1-1; D is perhaps TRBD1 (5 bases). V gave up 0 bases and J gave up 4 bases, with 6 bases separating them. The CDR3 is made up of 13 amino acids. Germline-derived CDR1 and CDR2 are MNHEY and SMNVEV (reference sequence). The CDR3 nucleotides read TGTGCCAGCAGTTTATCAGGGGCCACTGAAGCTTTCTTT. It specifies CASSLSGATEAFF.